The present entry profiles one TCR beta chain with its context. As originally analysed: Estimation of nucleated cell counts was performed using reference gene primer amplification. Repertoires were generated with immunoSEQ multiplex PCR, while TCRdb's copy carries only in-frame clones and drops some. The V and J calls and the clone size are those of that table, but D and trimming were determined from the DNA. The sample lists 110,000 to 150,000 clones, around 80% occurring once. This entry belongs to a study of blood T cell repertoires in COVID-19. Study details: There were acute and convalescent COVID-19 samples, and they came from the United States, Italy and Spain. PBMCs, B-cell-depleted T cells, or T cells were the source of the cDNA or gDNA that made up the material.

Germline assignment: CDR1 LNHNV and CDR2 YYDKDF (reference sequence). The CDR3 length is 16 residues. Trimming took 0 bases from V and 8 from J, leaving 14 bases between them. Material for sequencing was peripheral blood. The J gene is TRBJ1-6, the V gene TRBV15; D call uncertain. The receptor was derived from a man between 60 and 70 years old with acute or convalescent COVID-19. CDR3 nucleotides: TGTGCCACCAGCAGAGAACGCCCCCGGGGAGATTCACCCCTCCACTTT. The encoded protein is CATSRERPRGDSPLHF.